The present T cell receptor (beta chain) was sequenced within a study of blood T cells in healthy people across ages. Concerning this clonotype itself: What it recognizes is unknown.

The ends lost 5 bases at V and 4 bases at J; junction bases unmatched: 4. The CDR3 has 14 residues. CDR1 and CDR2 from the germline V gene are MNHEY and SVGEGT. Every participating donor contributed roughly 11 milliliters of peripheral blood through a draw. Notes on the study in general: Roughly linear age-related decline in beta diversity appeared, significant by age around 36. Both higher diversity and more naive CD4+ cells marked long-lived donors when set against aged donors.

Next came a second PCR, run for about 6 to 11 cycles, which used a sample-barcoded 5' primer along with a J-beta primer mix. Unique molecular identifiers of 12 random nucleotides labeled each cDNA. TCRdb reanalysed the 5' RACE reads using MiXCR and keeps one entry per CDR3 protein. This table holds 650,000 to 1,000,000 distinct CDR3 sequences, around 34% found once. Sample: blood. The rearrangement joins TRBV6-2 or TRBV6-3 to TRBJ2-1, with 8 bases fitting TRBD1. This sequence originates from a man aged 18 to 30 in good health. The CDR3 loop reads CASSTRQGYNEQFF. In DNA, the CDR3 is TGTGCCAGCAGTACACGACAGGGGTACAATGAGCAGTTCTTC.